The next 29 T cell receptor beta chains were all read from a single sample in a study of CD8+ T cells in alopecia areata. TCR sequencing used cDNA made by reverse transcription of extracted RNA. TCRdb's copy holds only in-frame clones and misses some; the assay was immunoSEQ multiplex PCR. This repertoire shows 150,000 to 200,000 clones, about three fifths found once; its top ten account for under 1.5%. Treatment meaning: oral pan-JAK inhibitor, 5-10 mg twice daily. The sample in question was CD4+ T cells sorted from blood, obtained around week 50, from a patient treated with tofacitinib. The source of these receptors is a human donor with alopecia areata.

This clone was observed at least ten times. This chain links TRBV6-6 with TRBJ2-2; D is unresolved. CDR1 and CDR2 (germline): MNHNY, SVGAGI (reference sequence). Trimming took off 7 bases at V and 4 bases at J, with 13 bases between the two ends. The CDR3 is 14 amino acids. CDR3 nucleotide sequence: TGTGCCAGCAACGATGGACGGATCACCGGGGAGCTGTTTTTT. This codes for CASNDGRITGELFF.

The J gene is TRBJ2-5, the V gene TRBV4-3; D possibly corresponds to TRBD1 (6 bases). The V gene's germline CDR1 is LGHNA and CDR2 YSLEER. The V gene lost 0 bases and the J gene lost 6 bases, with 23 bases spanning the gap. The CDR3 consists of 18 residues. The CDR3 reads CASSQDLGWATGLQTQYF. The CDR3 nucleotides are TGCGCCAGCAGCCAAGATCTTGGGTGGGCAACAGGGTTACAGACCCAGTACTTC.

This clone was seen a few times. The sample contains more than one DNA sequence encoding this CDR3. The chain recombines TRBV19 with TRBJ1-2; TRBD1 matches 9 bases. Trimming cost V 4 bases and J 3 bases; bases outside gene matches: 3. The CDR3 sequence is 14 residues long. The V gene's germline CDR1 is LNHDA and CDR2 SQIVND (reference sequence). CDR3 DNA: TGTGCCAGTAGTAGGGACAGGGACTACTATGGCTACACCTTC. It encodes CASSRDRDYYGYTF.

The chain is built from TRBV7-9 and TRBJ2-2; possible D gene TRBD2, 5 bases. This CDR3 comprises 13 residues. Trimming cost V 6 bases and J 6 bases, with 11 bases left between them. Germline assignment: CDR1 SEHNR and CDR2 FQNEAQ (reference sequence). The CDR3 nucleotides are TGTGCCAGCAGTCGACTGAGGGCCGGGGAGCTGTTTTTT. Translation gives CASSRLRAGELFF.

This rearrangement joins TRBV10-3 to TRBJ1-5; 7 bases are shared with TRBD1. V was pared by 6 bases and J by 2 bases, with 13 bases of the junction left unmatched. CDR3 size: 17 residues. CDR1 is ENHRY and CDR2 is SYGVKD in the germline V gene. The CDR3 protein is CAISDGAGGGGNQPQHF. CDR3 coding DNA: TGTGCCATCAGCGACGGGGCAGGGGGAGGCGGCAATCAGCCCCAGCATTTT.

In its sample, this clone was seen a few times. The CDR3 DNA reads TGTGCCATCAGTGTGGAGGGTACCTATAATTCACCCCTCCACTTT. This encodes CAISVEGTYNSPLHF. The V call is TRBV10-3, the J call TRBJ1-6, with D unclear. CDR1 ENHRY and CDR2 SYGVKD come from the germline V gene. The length of the CDR3 is 15 residues. The germline V and J ends were trimmed by 4 bases and 2 bases, with 9 bases remaining between them.

This rearrangement joins TRBV29-1 to TRBJ1-2; D is perhaps TRBD1 (6 bases). Germline values: CDR1 SQVTM, CDR2 ANQGSEA. This CDR3 region has 13 residues. V was clipped by 5 bases and J by 6 bases, with 16 bases between them. This CDR3 is CSVTTGQRDGYTF. The CDR3 nucleotides are TGCAGCGTTACCACCGGACAGAGGGATGGCTACACCTTC. Filled out from reference TRBV29-1 and TRBJ1-2, the complete variable domain reads SAVISQKPSRDICQRGTSLTIQCQVDSQVTMMFWYRQQPGQSLTLIATANQGSEATYESGFVIDKFPISRPNLTFSTLTVSNMSPEDSSIYLCSVTTGQRDGYTFGSGTRLTVV.

The chain combines TRBV11-2 with TRBJ2-3, with 8 positions matching TRBD2. V lost 5 bases to trimming and J lost 3 bases; unmatched junction nucleotides: 10. The CDR3 consists of 16 residues. The germline CDR1 and CDR2 sequences are SGHAT and FQNNGV. The CDR3 nucleotides are TGTGCCAGCAGCCCAGGGGTAGCGGGGTGGACAGATACGCAGTATTTT. It encodes CASSPGVAGWTDTQYF. The complete variable domain, with remaining parts taken from reference TRBV11-2 and TRBJ2-3, reads EAGVAQSPRYKIIEKRQSVAFWCNPISGHATLYWYQQILGQGPKLLIQFQNNGVVDDSQLPKDRFSAERLKGVDSTLKIQPAKLEDSAVYLCASSPGVAGWTDTQYFGPGTRLTVL.

This clone was seen a few times. The CDR3 sequence is CASSYRAGTDTQYF. In nucleotides, the CDR3 is TGTGCCAGCAGTTACCGAGCGGGGACAGATACGCAGTATTTT. V and J are TRBV6-6 and TRBJ2-3; 7 bases fit TRBD2. Per the germline V gene, CDR1 is MNHNY and CDR2 is SVGAGI (reference sequence). V gave up 2 bases and J gave up 3 bases; unmatched junction bases: 2. The CDR3 covers 14 residues.

V is TRBV4-3 and J is TRBJ1-1; D call uncertain. Germline assignment: CDR1 LGHNA and CDR2 YSLEER. V dropped 0 bases and J dropped 1 base, with 6 bases sitting between them. The CDR3 contains 14 residues. This CDR3 is CASSQEERNTEAFF. The DNA for the CDR3 is TGCGCCAGCAGCCAAGAGGAGAGGAACACTGAAGCTTTCTTT.

The chain recombines TRBV4-3 with TRBJ1-2; D remains ambiguous. Germline V CDR1 and CDR2: LGHNA, YSLEER. V was clipped by 1 base and J by 4 bases, with 7 bases between them. CDR3 length: 13 amino acids. In DNA form, the CDR3 reads TGCGCCAGCAGCCAAGCCGGTCTCTATGGCTACACCTTC. It codes for CASSQAGLYGYTF.

The chain combines TRBV27 with TRBJ2-5, with 8 bases that match TRBD2. Trimming at V came to 7 bases and at J to 1 base, leaving 5 bases not matched to a gene. CDR1 and CDR2 (germline): MNHEY, SMNVEV (reference sequence). This CDR3 is 14 amino acids long. The CDR3: CASNRAGGQETQYF. The CDR3 coding sequence is TGTGCCAGCAACCGGGCGGGGGGCCAAGAGACCCAGTACTTC.

The chain is built from TRBV7-2 and TRBJ2-1, with a weak D call TRBD2 (5 bases). V was trimmed by 5 bases and J by 7 bases, leaving 18 bases between them. The germline V gene has CDR1 SGHTA and CDR2 FQGNSA. This CDR3 is built from 15 residues. The CDR3 loop reads CASSPDRGGRNEQFF. The CDR3 coding sequence is TGTGCCAGCAGCCCAGATCGAGGAGGCCGAAATGAGCAGTTCTTC.

V and J are TRBV4-3 and TRBJ2-1; D uncertain. The CDR3 extends over 13 amino acids. V lost 2 bases, J lost 6 bases, and 8 bases lay in between. Germline assignment: CDR1 LGHNA and CDR2 YSLEER. As DNA, the CDR3 is TGCGCCAGCAGCCAACTTAAGGGCAATGAGCAGTTCTTC. It yields the protein CASSQLKGNEQFF.

The gene calls are TRBV5-1 and TRBJ1-6; D perhaps matches TRBD1 (6 bases). Germline assignment: CDR1 SGHRS and CDR2 YFSETQ. Deletions cut 3 bases from V and 6 bases from J, with 7 bases between. The CDR3 is made up of 13 amino acids. Here the CDR3 reads CASSSDSNSPLHF. CDR3 DNA: TGCGCCAGCAGCTCGGACAGTAATTCACCCCTCCACTTT.

The gene calls are TRBV7-2 and TRBJ1-6; a possible D gene is TRBD1 (6 bases). CDR1 is SGHTA, CDR2 FQGNSA, per germline. Trimming took 6 bases from V and 14 from J, leaving 17 bases between them. This CDR3 has 13 amino acids. This CDR3 is CASSSSGVEALHF. In nucleotides, the CDR3 is TGTGCCAGCAGTTCGTCAGGGGTCGAAGCCCTCCACTTT.

V and J are TRBV29-1 and TRBJ1-1, with a tentative D call TRBD1 (5 bases). This CDR3 is 14 amino acids long. Germline V CDR1 and CDR2: SQVTM, ANQGSEA. V was clipped by 4 bases and J by 8 bases, with 20 bases between them. The CDR3 DNA reads TGCAGCGTTGTAAATAACAGGATAGTAATGGAAGCTTTCTTT. This sequence encodes CSVVNNRIVMEAFF.

V usage is TRBV6-5 and J usage is TRBJ1-2, with D tentatively TRBD1 (6 bases). CDR3 length equals 15 residues. The V end was cut by 7 bases, the J end by 1 base, with 16 bases between. Germline V gives CDR1 MNHEY, CDR2 SVGAGI. For the CDR3, the DNA is TGTGCCAGCAAGGATTGGGGGGCCGATAACTATGGCTACACCTTC. It encodes CASKDWGADNYGYTF.

This clone was seen only a few times. This rearrangement joins TRBV29-1 to TRBJ2-3; D remains ambiguous. The CDR3 length is 12 residues. V lost 3 bases and J 6 bases, leaving 10 bases between the germline ends. The V gene's germline CDR1 is SQVTM and CDR2 ANQGSEA. CDR3 in amino acids: CSVDRSGDTQYF. The CDR3 DNA reads TGCAGCGTTGATCGTTCCGGGGATACGCAGTATTTT.

This clone was picked up a small number of times. The CDR3 loop reads CSAVRSSGGGKNIQYF. Written as DNA, the CDR3 is TGCAGCGCCGTCCGGTCGTCCGGGGGAGGCAAAAACATTCAGTACTTC. The chain carries TRBV29-1 and TRBJ2-4; perhaps TRBD2 as D (6 bases). Trimming cost V 7 bases and J 3 bases, with 22 bases left between them. Germline CDR1 is SQVTM and CDR2 is ANQGSEA. The CDR3 contains 16 residues. Together with reference TRBV29-1 and TRBJ2-4, the CDR3 gives the full variable domain: SAVISQKPSRDICQRGTSLTIQCQVDSQVTMMFWYRQQPGQSLTLIATANQGSEATYESGFVIDKFPISRPNLTFSTLTVSNMSPEDSSIYLCSAVRSSGGGKNIQYFGAGTRLSVL.

This clone showed up just a few times. The rearrangement joins TRBV29-1 to TRBJ2-1, with 11 bases fitting TRBD1. Germline V CDR1 and CDR2: SQVTM, ANQGSEA. The V segment lost 5 bases and the J segment 2 bases; nucleotides outside the gene matches: 2. CDR3 size: 14 residues. This CDR3 is CSVLGQGAYNEQFF. CDR3 in DNA: TGCAGCGTTCTGGGACAGGGGGCCTACAATGAGCAGTTCTTC.

This chain links TRBV14 with TRBJ2-3; D not resolved. CDR3 length equals 12 residues. Germline assignment: CDR1 SGHDN and CDR2 FVKESK. The V gene lost 4 bases and the J gene lost 5 bases, with 7 bases spanning the gap. The DNA for the CDR3 is TGTGCCAGCAGCCTTTATGGAGATACGCAGTATTTT. Translation: CASSLYGDTQYF.

The chain links TRBV25-1 to TRBJ1-2; no firm D call. V lost 2 bases and J 3 bases, leaving 7 bases between the germline ends. Germline V CDR1 and CDR2: MGHDK, SYGVNS. The CDR3 is made up of 13 amino acids. The CDR3 sequence is CASSETRHYGYTF. The CDR3 DNA reads TGTGCCAGCAGTGAAACTAGGCACTATGGCTACACCTTC.

Ten or more counts support this clone. CDR3: CASSDSTSGSQYF. The CDR3 DNA reads as TGTGCCAGCAGTGACTCGACTAGCGGGTCGCAGTATTTT. This chain connects TRBV6-4 to TRBJ2-3; 10 nucleotides align to TRBD2. V was clipped by 0 bases and J by 10 bases; unmatched bases: 1. The germline CDR1 and CDR2 sequences are MRHNA and SNTAGT. The CDR3 is 13 amino acids.

The gene calls are TRBV25-1 and TRBJ1-4; TRBD1 matches 10 bases. The CDR3 sequence is 13 residues long. V shed 9 bases and J 8 bases; nucleotides not matched to a gene: 6. Germline V lookup: CDR1 MGHDK, CDR2 SYGVNS. The CDR3 region is CARRTGGVEKLFF. The CDR3, as DNA: TGTGCCAGGAGGACAGGGGGAGTGGAAAAACTGTTTTTT.

The gene calls are TRBV29-1 and TRBJ2-2, with D possibly being TRBD2 (6 bases). V was pared by 6 bases and J by 6 bases, with 14 bases between. CDR3 length: 13 residues. Germline V lookup: CDR1 SQVTM, CDR2 ANQGSEA. The CDR3 here is CSVSGVIAGELFF. In nucleotides, the CDR3 is TGCAGCGTATCGGGGGTTATCGCCGGGGAGCTGTTTTTT.

The chain has TRBV18 and TRBJ2-1; the D call may be TRBD1 or TRBD2 (5 bases each). CDR1 is KGHSH, CDR2 LQKENI, per germline. The length of the CDR3 is 19 residues. V was pared by 3 bases and J by 9 bases, with 30 bases between. CDR3 loop: CASSPRTGRVGGQRGEQFF. The CDR3 DNA follows: TGTGCCAGCTCACCTCGGACGGGGCGAGTTGGTGGACAACGCGGTGAGCAGTTCTTC.

The chain combines TRBV9 with TRBJ2-7, with TRBD1 as a possible D gene (5 bases). The CDR3 consists of 14 residues. Trimming left V 1 base short and J 6 bases short, with 14 bases between. Looked up from germline, CDR1 is SGDLS and CDR2 is YYNGEE. In DNA form, the CDR3 reads TGTGCCAGCAGCGTAAAACCTCAGGGTTCCGAGCAGTACTTC. This codes for CASSVKPQGSEQYF. The variable domain in full, completed from reference TRBV9 and TRBJ2-7, reads DSGVTQTPKHLITATGQRVTLRCSPRSGDLSVYWYQQSLDQGLQFLIQYYNGEERAKGNILERFSAQQFPDLHSELNLSSLELGDSALYFCASSVKPQGSEQYFGPGTRLTVT.

This rearrangement joins TRBV2 to TRBJ2-7; 7 nucleotides match TRBD1. CDR1 is SNHLY, CDR2 FYNNEI, per germline. Germline trimming cut 6 bases from V and 3 bases from J; bases unmatched to any gene: 2. This CDR3 has 12 amino acids. This CDR3 is CASRQGNYEQYF. CDR3 DNA sequence: TGTGCCAGCAGACAGGGGAACTACGAGCAGTACTTC.